What follows is one T cell receptor beta chain and its context. Which antigen it targets is not known. Per-nucleotide qualities are absent, and no much larger clonotype sits a single base away. The CDR3 holds 13 amino acids from the cysteine to the phenylalanine. The CDR3 DNA has 39 bases and is translated from base 1. CDR1 LGHNT and CDR2 FRNRAP are derived from the germline V gene. The junction carries 13 bases between V and J, which are trimmed by 6 bases and 8 bases respectively. Collaborating institutions collected whole blood in K2EDTA tubes following their own protocols. For TCRbeta analysis, collaborators shipped samples in one of three forms: frozen whole blood, isolated PBMCs, or DNA extracted from either of those sample types. TCRbeta CDR3 regions were amplified from genomic DNA using the immunoSEQ Assay, a bias-controlled multiplex PCR. The paper's processing steps were these. The number of nucleated cells in each sample was estimated by amplification of reference gene primers within the assay. To quantify the absolute abundance of each unique TCRbeta CDR3 rearrangement, sequence reads were collapsed and filtered. Productive Simpson clonality was computed per sample as the square root of Simpson's diversity index over productive rearrangements. Held by TCRdb, this immuneACCESS table contains in-frame sequences only and omits some clones. Under half of the omission traces to an unresolved V gene where checked; the cause of the rest is unknown. The V and J calls and clone size are taken from that table; D and trimming were inferred from the DNA. Within this sample are approximately 31,000 clones, with 80% to 95% of them counted one time only. Approximately 0.94% of the sample is held by the ten biggest clonotypes.

The sample comes from a study of blood T cell repertoires in COVID-19 (dated by TCRdb to 2018 to 2020). At the level of the whole study: Samples from collaborators originated in the United States, Italy and Spain and spanned both the acute and convalescent phases of COVID-19. The repertoires were released in a freely available public database intended as a resource for research on the immune response to SARS-CoV-2. The dataset comprised deeply sampled blood TCRbeta repertoires from subjects exposed to, actively infected with, or recovered from COVID-19. Samples were obtained from the ongoing ImmuneRACE study (first 160 participants) and from roughly 1,300 subjects provided by 6 global collaborators. Where HLA class I and class II types were available, the types were taken from metadata supplied by the sample provider, not from assay-based typing. The sample metadata nearly always contained a de-identified subject ID, COVID-19 status, age in years and sex. The prospective study material was composed of cDNA or gDNA derived from T cells, B-cell-depleted T cells, or PBMCs.

Broader findings and caveats from the paper: Clinical and demographic metadata were provided uncurated, with the amount varying by source and participant.

This receptor was identified in a male donor with active COVID-19. The sequencing input was peripheral blood. Recombination connected TRBV12-5 to TRBJ1-4; the D gene is unclear. The DNA sequence reads TGTGCTAGTGGGGTCGGCGGAATAGAAAAACTGTTTTTT. Its product reads: CASGVGGIEKLFF.